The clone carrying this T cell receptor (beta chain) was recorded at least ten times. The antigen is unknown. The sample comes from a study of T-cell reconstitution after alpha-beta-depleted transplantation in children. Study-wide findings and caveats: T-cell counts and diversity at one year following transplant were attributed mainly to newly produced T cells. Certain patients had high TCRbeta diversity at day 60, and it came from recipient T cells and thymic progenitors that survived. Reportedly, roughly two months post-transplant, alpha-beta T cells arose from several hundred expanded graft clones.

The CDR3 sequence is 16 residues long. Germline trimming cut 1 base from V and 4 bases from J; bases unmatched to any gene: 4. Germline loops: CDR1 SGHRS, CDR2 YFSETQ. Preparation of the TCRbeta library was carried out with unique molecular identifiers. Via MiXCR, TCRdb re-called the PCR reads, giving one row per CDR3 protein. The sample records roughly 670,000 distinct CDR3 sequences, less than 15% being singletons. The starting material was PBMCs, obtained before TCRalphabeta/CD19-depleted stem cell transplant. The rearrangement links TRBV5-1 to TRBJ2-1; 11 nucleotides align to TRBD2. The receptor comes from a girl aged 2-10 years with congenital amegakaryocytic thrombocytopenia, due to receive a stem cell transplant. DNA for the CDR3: TGCGCCAGCAGCTTGCCCCTAGCGGGAGGTTACAATGAGCAGTTCTTC. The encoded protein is CASSLPLAGGYNEQFF.